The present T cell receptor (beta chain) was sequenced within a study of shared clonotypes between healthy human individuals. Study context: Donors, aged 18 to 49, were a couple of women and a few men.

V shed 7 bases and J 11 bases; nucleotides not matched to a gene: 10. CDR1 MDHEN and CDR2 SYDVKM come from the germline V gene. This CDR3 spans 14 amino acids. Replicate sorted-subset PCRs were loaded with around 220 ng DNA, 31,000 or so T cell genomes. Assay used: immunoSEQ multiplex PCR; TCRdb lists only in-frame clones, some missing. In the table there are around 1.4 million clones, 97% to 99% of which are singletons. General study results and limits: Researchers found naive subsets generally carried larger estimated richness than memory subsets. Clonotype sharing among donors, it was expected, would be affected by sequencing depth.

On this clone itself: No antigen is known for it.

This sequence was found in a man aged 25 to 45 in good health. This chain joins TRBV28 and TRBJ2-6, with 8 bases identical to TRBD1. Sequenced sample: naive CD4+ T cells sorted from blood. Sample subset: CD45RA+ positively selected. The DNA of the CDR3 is TGTGCCAGCACCCCACGTTGGACAGGGCACGTCCTGACTTTC. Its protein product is CASTPRWTGHVLTF.